This entry concerns a single T cell receptor beta chain. Other nucleotide sequences in the sample specify the same CDR3. These data originate in a study of blood T cell repertoires in COVID-19. V dropped 1 base and J dropped 5 bases, with 8 bases sitting between them. Germline lookup yields CDR1 LGHDT and CDR2 YNNKEL (reference sequence). This CDR3 has 13 amino acids. Original processing notes: Reference gene primer amplification gave nucleated cell count estimates. The repertoire was sequenced with immunoSEQ multiplex PCR; TCRdb's copy has only in-frame clones and lacks some. The V and J calls and clone size are taken from that table; D and trimming were inferred from the DNA. The table shows some 80,000 clones, with more than 60% occurring only once.

Sequencing used peripheral blood. This receptor was obtained from an elderly woman with active or convalescent COVID-19. This rearrangement joins TRBV3-1 (or the pseudogene TRBV3-2) to TRBJ1-2, with D uncertain. The CDR3 here is CASSQGQAYGYTF. The CDR3, as DNA: TGTGCCAGCAGCCAAGGGCAGGCTTATGGCTACACCTTC.